This is a list of T cell receptor beta chains from one sample in a study of brain T cells in children with intractable seizures. Profiling relied on immunoSEQ multiplex PCR, and the TCRdb table lists in-frame clones only, not all of them. This table holds roughly 80,000 clones, about 90% found once. The sequencing here drew on peripheral blood, taken at surgery. Source of these receptors: a girl aged 2 to 10 with Rasmussen encephalitis and intractable seizures. Each CDR3 is given with its conserved first and last residue. A D gene is named only where the DNA matches it firmly. Clone size is not always given. Where it is, it says once, few, many or a class for expanded clones.

TRBJ2-1 | NA | TRBV29-1 | TRBD1 | CSVGDRGRDEQFF | TGCAGCGTGGGGGACAGGGGGCGTGATGAGCAGTTCTTC
TRBJ2-1 | NA | TRBV11-2 | NA | CASSSTRGHNEQFF | TGTGCCAGCAGCTCGACTAGGGGACACAATGAGCAGTTCTTC
TRBJ1-1 | once | TRBV7-9 | NA | CASSLAWQTNTEAFF | TGTGCCAGCAGCTTAGCGTGGCAGACCAACACTGAAGCTTTCTTT
TRBJ2-6 | NA | TRBV5-5 | NA | CASSEEQGSSGANVLTF | TGTGCCAGCAGCGAAGAACAGGGAAGTTCTGGGGCCAACGTCCTGACTTTC
TRBJ1-1 | few | TRBV6-2/TRBV6-3 | TRBD1 | CASSRQGTEAFF | TGTGCCAGCAGTCGACAGGGGACTGAAGCTTTCTTT
TRBJ1-1 | NA | TRBV19 | TRBD1 | CASRTGSRNTEAFF | TGTGCCAGTAGGACAGGGAGCCGGAACACTGAAGCTTTCTTT
TRBJ1-4 | NA | TRBV7-9 | TRBD1 | CASSFLTGNLREKLFF | TGTGCCAGCAGCTTCCTGACAGGGAACTTAAGAGAAAAACTGTTTTTT
TRBJ1-1 | NA | TRBV30 | NA | CALTGGGLEAFF | TGTGCACTGACCGGGGGCGGACTTGAAGCTTTCTTT
TRBJ1-3 | few | TRBV28 | NA | CASSLAGRSSGNTIYF | TGTGCCAGCAGTTTAGCAGGCCGGAGCTCTGGAAACACCATATATTTT
TRBJ2-4 | NA | TRBV19 | NA | CASMEHSKNIQYF | TGTGCCAGTATGGAACACTCCAAAAACATTCAGTACTTC
TRBJ1-1 | NA | TRBV5-1 | NA | CASSLQLNTEAFF | TGCGCCAGCAGCTTGCAGTTGAACACTGAAGCTTTCTTT
TRBJ2-5 | few | TRBV28 | NA | CASSSGGETQYF | TGTGCCAGCAGTTCGGGCGGGGAGACCCAGTACTTC
TRBJ2-7 | NA | TRBV20-1 | NA | CSARSTYEQYF | TGCAGTGCCCGTTCGACCTACGAGCAGTACTTC
TRBJ1-5 | NA | TRBV2 | NA | CASTWGILSNQPQHF | TGTGCCAGCACATGGGGGATTTTGAGCAATCAGCCCCAGCATTTT
TRBJ2-7 | NA | TRBV5-5 | TRBD2 | CASSLAGGSAPYEQYF | TGTGCCAGCAGCCTAGCGGGGGGGAGTGCGCCCTACGAGCAGTACTTC
TRBJ1-5 | NA | TRBV7-6 | NA | CASSLGGLNQPQHF | TGTGCCAGCAGCTTAGGGGGGCTTAATCAGCCCCAGCATTTT
TRBJ2-1 | once | TRBV6-4 | TRBD2 | CASRPSGGREQFF | TGTGCCAGCAGACCTAGCGGGGGTCGTGAGCAGTTCTTC
TRBJ2-7 | NA | TRBV6-5 | TRBD1 | CASRGQGATYEQYF | TGTGCCAGCAGAGGACAGGGGGCGACCTACGAGCAGTACTTC
TRBJ1-6 | NA | TRBV27 | TRBD1 | CASSLRGQGYGSPLHF | TGTGCCAGCAGTTTAAGGGGACAGGGGTACGGTTCACCCCTCCACTTT
TRBJ2-2 | NA | TRBV6-4 | NA | CASSDQHRSTGELFF | TGTGCCAGCAGTGACCAACACCGCAGTACCGGGGAGCTGTTTTTT
TRBJ1-5 | NA | TRBV12-3/TRBV12-4 | NA | CASSLTSNQPQHF | TGTGCCAGCAGTTTAACATCCAATCAGCCCCAGCATTTT
TRBJ1-1 | few | TRBV6-1 | NA | CASSEPRGMDTEAFF | TGTGCCAGCAGTGAACCACGGGGTATGGACACTGAAGCTTTCTTT
TRBJ1-1 | NA | TRBV6-5 | NA | CASSLHRRGTEAFF | TGTGCCAGCAGCCTACACAGAAGGGGCACTGAAGCTTTCTTT
TRBJ1-3 | NA | TRBV14 | NA | CASSRGALSGNTIYF | TGTGCCAGCAGCCGAGGAGCCCTCTCTGGAAACACCATATATTTT
TRBJ1-2 | NA | TRBV6-1 | NA | CASSELWGTNYGYTF | TGTGCCAGCAGTGAACTTTGGGGGACTAACTATGGCTACACCTTC
TRBJ1-2 | NA | TRBV6-5 | TRBD1 | CASTIQGYGGYTF | TGTGCCAGCACTATACAGGGGTACGGTGGCTACACCTTC
TRBJ1-1 | few | TRBV7-6 | NA | CASSLIGKRDTEAFF | TGTGCCAGCAGCTTAATCGGCAAACGAGACACTGAAGCTTTCTTT
TRBJ1-5 | NA | TRBV28 | TRBD1 | CASRNRGRSGQPQHF | TGTGCCAGCAGGAACAGGGGGCGATCGGGTCAGCCCCAGCATTTT
TRBJ2-3 | NA | TRBV24-1 | TRBD1 | CATSDLQGTGATDTQYF | TGTGCCACCAGTGATTTGCAGGGGACAGGGGCAACAGATACGCAGTATTTT
TRBJ2-7 | NA | TRBV30 | TRBD1 | CAWGQGSYEQYF | TGTGCCTGGGGACAGGGATCCTACGAGCAGTACTTC
TRBJ2-3 | NA | TRBV6-5 | NA | CASSYYSSSTDTQYF | TGTGCCAGCAGTTACTATTCCAGTAGCACAGATACGCAGTATTTT
TRBJ2-7 | NA | TRBV7-2 | NA | CASSLDRAYEQYF | TGTGCCAGCAGCTTAGATCGGGCCTACGAGCAGTACTTC
TRBJ2-3 | NA | TRBV7-7 | TRBD2 | CASSLSSGRTDTQYF | TGTGCTAGCAGCCTATCTAGCGGGCGCACAGATACGCAGTATTTT
TRBJ2-3 | NA | TRBV5-5 | TRBD1 | CASSLVGGEFFYTDTQYF | TGTGCCAGCAGCTTGGTAGGGGGCGAGTTCTTTTACACAGATACGCAGTATTTT
TRBJ1-2 | NA | TRBV6-1 | NA | CASSEFPANYGYTF | TGTGCCAGCAGTGAATTCCCTGCTAACTATGGCTACACCTTC
TRBJ2-7 | NA | TRBV2 | NA | CASSEVGVGNEQYF | TGTGCCAGCAGTGAGGTGGGAGTGGGAAACGAGCAGTACTTC
TRBJ2-2 | NA | TRBV6-5 | NA | CASSSVAGELFF | TGTGCCAGCAGTTCAGTCGCCGGGGAGCTGTTTTTT
TRBJ2-3 | NA | TRBV10-2 | TRBD2 | CASSESPSGYPFTSTDTQYF | TGCGCCAGCAGTGAGTCGCCTAGCGGATATCCTTTTACTAGCACAGATACGCAGTATTTT
TRBJ2-7 | NA | TRBV2 | NA | CASSERGLSYEQYF | TGTGCCAGCAGTGAAAGGGGCCTCTCCTACGAGCAGTACTTC
TRBJ1-1 | NA | TRBV29-1 | NA | CSVDHTTNTEAFF | TGCAGCGTTGACCATACGACGAACACTGAAGCTTTCTTT
TRBJ1-1 | NA | TRBV20-1 | NA | CSARAELEAFF | TGCAGTGCTAGAGCGGAGCTTGAAGCTTTCTTT
TRBJ1-2 | NA | TRBV12-5 | NA | CASATLGNYGYTF | TGTGCTAGTGCCACTCTGGGTAACTATGGCTACACCTTC
TRBJ1-1 | NA | TRBV4-2 | TRBD1 | CASSQLTGGTEAFF | TGTGCCAGCAGCCAGTTGACAGGGGGCACTGAAGCTTTCTTT
TRBJ2-3 | NA | TRBV7-7 | TRBD1 | CASSLGQGRTDTQYF | TGTGCTAGCAGCTTGGGACAGGGGAGGACAGATACGCAGTATTTT
TRBJ2-4 | NA | TRBV25-1 | NA | CASSEESWGTHQYF | TGTGCCAGCAGTGAAGAATCGTGGGGGACCCATCAGTACTTC
TRBJ2-1 | NA | TRBV25-1 | NA | CASMDVNEQFF | TGTGCCAGCATGGATGTCAATGAGCAGTTCTTC
TRBJ2-7 | NA | TRBV4-1 | TRBD1 | CASSQDGRDRISPYYEQYF | TGCGCCAGCAGCCAAGACGGCCGGGACAGGATTTCTCCCTACTACGAGCAGTACTTC
TRBJ2-3 | NA | TRBV2 | NA | CALSGTDTQYF | TGTGCCCTTTCAGGGACAGATACGCAGTATTTT
TRBJ1-2 | NA | TRBV7-9 | NA | CASRRPGEGGYGYTF | TGTGCCAGCAGACGACCCGGCGAGGGTGGTTATGGCTACACCTTC
TRBJ1-2 | NA | TRBV19 | NA | CASSMGREIYGYTF | TGTGCCAGTAGTATGGGCAGGGAAATTTATGGCTACACCTTC
TRBJ2-7 | once | TRBV24-1 | NA | CATSDPGSGSYEQYF | TGTGCCACCAGTGACCCAGGCTCAGGTTCCTACGAGCAGTACTTC
TRBJ1-6 | NA | TRBV9 | NA | CASSVEAYNSPLHF | TGTGCCAGCAGCGTAGAGGCTTATAATTCACCCCTCCACTTT